This T cell receptor beta chain was recovered during a study of lymphopenia after photon versus proton radiotherapy. Points from the study as a whole: After the lymphocyte nadir, photon-treated repertoires showed oligoclonal expansion, especially of CD8+ Temra cells.

At least ten counts were recorded for this clone. The antigen is undetermined. This table comes from immunoSEQ multiplex PCR, and its TCRdb copy is limited to in-frame clones, with some not included. The sample lists 40,000 to 45,000 clones, about 83% occurring once. Between the trimmed V and J ends, which lost 2 bases and 0 bases, there was a span of 8 bases. Germline CDR1 is MDHEN and CDR2 is SYDVKM. The CDR3 loop spans 15 amino acids. The clonotype comes from a woman in her 70s with pancreatic cancer. This chain links TRBV28 with TRBJ1-3; D unresolved. Sequencing used peripheral blood, obtained from a patient treated with proton-based radiotherapy. In nucleotides, the CDR3 is TGTGCCAGCAGTTTAACTCTGTACTCTGGAAACACCATATATTTT. Translating gives CASSLTLYSGNTIYF.